This T cell receptor (beta chain) was sequenced during a study of blood T cell repertoires in COVID-19. CDR1 is MNHEY and CDR2 is SVGAGI in the germline V gene. The V gene lost 6 bases and the J gene lost 9 bases, with 21 bases spanning the gap. The CDR3 consists of 15 residues. Original processing methods: Counts of nucleated cells, estimated from reference gene primer amplification, were obtained. Profiled with immunoSEQ multiplex PCR; TCRdb holds only in-frame clones, not every one. V and J calls plus clone size are reproduced from that table; the DNA served to infer D and trimming. This sample has about 140,000 clones, with roughly 84% found just once.

The sequencing sample was made of peripheral blood. The sequence was obtained from a human donor in a cohort sampled during active COVID-19. J is TRBJ1-5 and V is TRBV6-5; D is undetermined. The CDR3 coding sequence is TGTGCCAGCAGCCCAAACCCGAGGAAAATGGGGCCCCAGCATTTT. It codes for CASSPNPRKMGPQHF.